The 17 T cell receptor beta chains below all came from one sample that was sequenced in a study of blood T cells in healthy people across ages. Next came a second PCR, run for roughly 6 to 11 cycles, which used a sample-barcoded 5' primer along with a J-beta primer mix. TCRdb processed the 5' RACE reads anew with MiXCR; each CDR3 protein has one entry. The sample yields about 1.4 million distinct CDR3 sequences, almost 60% seen once. Sequenced material: blood. These TCRs come from a man between 18 and 29 years old in good health.

V gene TRBV20-1 combines with J gene TRBJ1-1; no definite D call. Germline V lookup: CDR1 DFQATT, CDR2 SNEGSKA (reference sequence). The CDR3 is 12 residues long. Trimming cost V 5 bases and J 7 bases, with 14 bases left between them. This chain's CDR3 is CSASPVWGEAFF. The CDR3 bases are TGCAGTGCTTCCCCGGTGTGGGGTGAAGCTTTCTTT.

This sequence joins TRBV4-3 and TRBJ1-4; tentative D call: TRBD1 (5 bases). Germline V gene data show CDR1 as LGHNA and CDR2 as YSLEER. The CDR3 contains 17 residues. V lost 0 bases and J 3 bases, leaving 14 bases between the germline ends. In DNA form, the CDR3 reads TGCGCCAGCAGCCAAGATCAACTGGCAGGGCCTAATGAAAAACTGTTTTTT. Its protein product is CASSQDQLAGPNEKLFF.

CDR3 amino acids: CASSSQSGVHEQFF. The CDR3 bases are TGTGCCAGCAGCTCTCAGAGCGGGGTCCATGAGCAGTTCTTC. The V and J genes are TRBV13 and TRBJ2-1, with 7 positions matching TRBD2. Trimming removed 4 bases from V and 8 bases from J; junction bases left unmatched: 8. The CDR3 consists of 14 residues. Per germline, CDR1 PRHDT and CDR2 FYEKMQ (reference sequence).

The chain links TRBV27 to TRBJ2-7, with TRBD2 as a possible D gene (7 bases). The length of the CDR3 is 15 residues. Trimming cost V 0 bases and J 4 bases, with 13 bases left between them. The germline CDR1 and CDR2 sequences are MNHEY and SMNVEV (reference sequence). The CDR3 is CASSLSGGGMYEQYF. The CDR3 nucleotides are TGTGCCAGCAGTTTATCGGGGGGGGGCATGTACGAGCAGTACTTC.

The chain combines TRBV5-1 with TRBJ2-1; TRBD2 matches 8 bases. CDR1 and CDR2 (germline): SGHRS, YFSETQ. The CDR3 is 14 residues long. The junction had 10 bases not matched to a gene; V was cut back by 6 bases and J by 8 bases. The CDR3 reads CASTTGGRFDEQFF. The CDR3 DNA follows: TGCGCCAGCACCACGGGGGGGAGGTTCGATGAGCAGTTCTTC.

This chain links TRBV27 with TRBJ2-5; TRBD2 aligns across 8 bases. The end of the DNA fits TRBJ2-7 better, so the J call may be wrong. The CDR3 has 13 amino acids. Germline V CDR1 and CDR2: MNHEY, SMNVEV (reference sequence). The CDR3 DNA is TGTGCCACCTCAGCGGGGGTGAGTTCCGAGCAGTACTTC. Translated, it gives CATSAGVSSEQYF.

The chain recombines TRBV2 with TRBJ2-3; possibly TRBD2 for D (5 bases). Trimming took 7 bases from V and 4 from J, leaving 9 bases between them. From germline, CDR1 is SNHLY and CDR2 FYNNEI. The length of the CDR3 is 12 residues. The DNA for the CDR3 is TGTGCCAGCAAGGAGGTCCCAGATACGCAGTATTTT. It encodes CASKEVPDTQYF.

The chain combines TRBV28 with TRBJ2-7, with D possibly matching TRBD2 (5 bases). Germline values: CDR1 MDHEN, CDR2 SYDVKM. The CDR3 totals 14 residues. V lost 6 bases and J 2 bases, leaving 14 bases between the germline ends. The CDR3 bases are TGTGCCAGCAGGGAGGTCTTTCCGCCCTACGAGCAGTACTTC. As protein: CASREVFPPYEQYF. The whole variable domain, filled in from reference TRBV28 and TRBJ2-7, reads DVKVTQSSRYLVKRTGEKVFLECVQDMDHENMFWYRQDPGLGLRLIYFSYDVKMKEKGDIPEGYSVSREKKERFSLILESASTNQTSMYLCASREVFPPYEQYFGPGTRLTVT.

The chain has TRBV6-6 and TRBJ1-4; D remains unclear. CDR1 and CDR2 (germline): MNHNY, SVGAGI (reference sequence). This CDR3 is 15 amino acids long. Trimming pared 5 bases from V and 0 bases from J, leaving 10 bases between. The CDR3 sequence: CASSTHPATNEKLFF. CDR3 nucleotide sequence: TGTGCCAGCAGTACCCATCCAGCAACTAATGAAAAACTGTTTTTT.

The chain combines TRBV27 with TRBJ2-1; possibly TRBD2 for D (5 bases). Per germline, CDR1 MNHEY and CDR2 SMNVEV (reference sequence). The CDR3 extends over 13 amino acids. V was clipped by 6 bases and J by 9 bases, with 15 bases between them. CDR3 protein: CASSKDFGREQFF. The CDR3 bases are TGTGCCAGCAGCAAGGACTTCGGGCGTGAGCAGTTCTTC.

This chain uses TRBV4-3 with TRBJ2-4; no reliable D call. The CDR3 consists of 13 residues. Germline CDR1 LGHNA, CDR2 YSLEER. The ends were cut back, 4 bases at V and 6 bases at J, with 10 bases in the middle. CDR3 bases: TGCGCCAGCAGCCCCTCCCGGACAAACATTCAGTACTTC. Amino acids: CASSPSRTNIQYF.

The chain employs TRBV6-5 and TRBJ2-2; D gene uncertain. The CDR3 has 14 amino acids. The V gene lost 7 bases and the J gene lost 7 bases, with 16 bases spanning the gap. Germline assignment: CDR1 MNHEY and CDR2 SVGAGI. The CDR3 coding sequence is TGTGCCAGCACCCAAACCTATGAGGTCGGGGAGCTGTTTTTT. Its translation: CASTQTYEVGELFF.

In this sample, this clonotype turned up a few times. The chain combines TRBV5-5 with TRBJ2-7; D call uncertain. The CDR3 totals 12 residues. V was clipped by 4 bases and J by 4 bases, with 9 bases between them. Per germline, CDR1 SGHKS and CDR2 YYEKEE (reference sequence). The CDR3 nucleotides read TGTGCCAGCAGCGTCCCACCTTACGAGCAGTACTTC. Protein product: CASSVPPYEQYF. The entire variable domain, with the rest obtained from reference TRBV5-5 and TRBJ2-7, is as follows: DAGVTQSPTHLIKTRGQQVTLRCSPISGHKSVSWYQQVLGQGPQFIFQYYEKEERGRGNFPDRFSARQFPNYSSELNVNALLLGDSALYLCASSVPPYEQYFGPGTRLTVT.

V and J are TRBV29-1 and TRBJ2-5; tentatively, D is TRBD1 (6 bases). Germline assignment: CDR1 SQVTM and CDR2 ANQGSEA. CDR3 length equals 14 residues. Trimming took 2 bases from V and 1 from J, leaving 11 bases between them. The CDR3 DNA reads as TGCAGCGTTGAACCAACAGGGTCCCAAGAGACCCAGTACTTC. This gives the protein CSVEPTGSQETQYF.

There are a few counts of this clonotype. The DNA of the CDR3 is TGTGCCATCAGCCTGGACTATGCAGGCGAGCAGTACTTC. Protein: CAISLDYAGEQYF. The chain recombines TRBV10-3 with TRBJ2-7; possible D gene TRBD2, 6 bases. Per the germline V gene, CDR1 is ENHRY and CDR2 is SYGVKD. CDR3 length: 13 amino acids. With 6 bases removed from V and 6 bases from J, the gap between germline ends came to 15 bases.

The J gene is TRBJ1-4, the V gene TRBV27; unclear D gene. The CDR3 has 13 amino acids. V was pared by 5 bases and J by 8 bases, with 12 bases between. Germline-derived CDR1 and CDR2 are MNHEY and SMNVEV (reference sequence). Here the CDR3 reads CASSLGLGEKLFF. The CDR3 bases are TGTGCCAGCAGTCTCGGACTGGGAGAAAAACTGTTTTTT.

The gene calls are TRBV27 and TRBJ2-7; TRBD1 agrees at 9 bases. Germline assignment: CDR1 MNHEY and CDR2 SMNVEV (reference sequence). CDR3 length equals 13 residues. V gave up 8 bases and J gave up 2 bases; unmatched junction bases: 4. The CDR3 DNA is TGTGCCAGCCAGGGACAGGGAACCTACGAGCAGTACTTC. Amino acid sequence: CASQGQGTYEQYF.